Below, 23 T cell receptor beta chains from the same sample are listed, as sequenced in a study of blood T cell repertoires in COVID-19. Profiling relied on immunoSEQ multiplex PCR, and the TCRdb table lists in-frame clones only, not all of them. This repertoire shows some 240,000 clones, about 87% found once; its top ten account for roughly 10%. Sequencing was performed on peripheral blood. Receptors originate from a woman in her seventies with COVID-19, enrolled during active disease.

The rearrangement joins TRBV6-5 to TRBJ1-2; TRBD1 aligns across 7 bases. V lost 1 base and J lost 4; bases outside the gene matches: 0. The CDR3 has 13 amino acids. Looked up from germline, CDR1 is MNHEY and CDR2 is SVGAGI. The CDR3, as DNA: TGTGCCAGCAGTTACTGGGACAGCTATGGCTACACCTTC. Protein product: CASSYWDSYGYTF.

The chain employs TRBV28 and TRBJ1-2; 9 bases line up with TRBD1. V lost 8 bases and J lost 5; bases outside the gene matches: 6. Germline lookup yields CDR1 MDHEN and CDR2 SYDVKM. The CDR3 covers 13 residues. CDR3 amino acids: CASSTGGLYGYTF. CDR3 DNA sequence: TGTGCCAGCTCGACAGGGGGGTTATATGGCTACACCTTC.

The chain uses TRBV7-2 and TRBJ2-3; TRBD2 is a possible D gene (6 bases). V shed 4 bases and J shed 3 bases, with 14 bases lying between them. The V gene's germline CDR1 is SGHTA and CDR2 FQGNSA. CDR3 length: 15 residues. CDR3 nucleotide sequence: TGTGCCAGCAGCTACTCGGGAGTTCGGACAGATACGCAGTATTTT. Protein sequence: CASSYSGVRTDTQYF.

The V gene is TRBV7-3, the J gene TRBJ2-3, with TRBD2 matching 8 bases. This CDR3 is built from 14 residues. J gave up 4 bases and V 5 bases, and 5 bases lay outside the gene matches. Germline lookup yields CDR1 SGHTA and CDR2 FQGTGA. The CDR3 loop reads CASSLRTSSDTQYF. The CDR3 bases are TGTGCCAGCAGCCTTAGGACTAGCTCAGATACGCAGTATTTT.

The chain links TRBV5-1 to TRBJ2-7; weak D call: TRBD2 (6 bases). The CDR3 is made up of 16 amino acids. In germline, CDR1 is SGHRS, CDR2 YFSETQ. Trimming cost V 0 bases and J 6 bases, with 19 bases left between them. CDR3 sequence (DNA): TGCGCCAGCAGCTTGGAGGCGGGTCGGGGGTTTGGCGAGCAGTACTTC. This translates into CASSLEAGRGFGEQYF.

The chain's CDR3 is CAWSVPGSPLHF. The CDR3, as DNA: TGTGCCTGGAGTGTCCCGGGTTCACCCCTCCACTTT. The chain has TRBV30 and TRBJ1-6; D remains ambiguous. This CDR3 comprises 12 residues. Germline CDR1 is GTSNPN and CDR2 is SVGIG (reference sequence). Trimming left V 0 bases short and J 9 bases short, with 6 bases between.

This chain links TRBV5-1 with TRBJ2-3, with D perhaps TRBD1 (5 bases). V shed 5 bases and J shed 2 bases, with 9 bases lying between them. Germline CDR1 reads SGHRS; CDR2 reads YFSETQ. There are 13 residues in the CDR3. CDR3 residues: CASRQGSTDTQYF. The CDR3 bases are TGCGCCAGCAGGCAGGGTTCCACAGATACGCAGTATTTT.

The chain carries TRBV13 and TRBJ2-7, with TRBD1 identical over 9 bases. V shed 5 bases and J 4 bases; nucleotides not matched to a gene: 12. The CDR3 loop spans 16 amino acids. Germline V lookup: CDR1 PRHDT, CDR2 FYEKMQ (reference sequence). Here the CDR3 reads CASSPTPGQGAYEQYF. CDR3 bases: TGTGCCAGCAGCCCAACCCCGGGACAGGGAGCATACGAGCAGTACTTC.

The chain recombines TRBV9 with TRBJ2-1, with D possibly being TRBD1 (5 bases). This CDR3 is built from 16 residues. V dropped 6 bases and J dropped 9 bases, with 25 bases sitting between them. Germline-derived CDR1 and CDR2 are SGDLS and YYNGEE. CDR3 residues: CASMQGGHGLFGEQFF. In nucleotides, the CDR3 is TGTGCCAGCATGCAGGGTGGTCACGGTCTTTTCGGTGAGCAGTTCTTC.

CDR3 sequence reads: CASSQDPGYGYTF. Written as DNA, the CDR3 is TGCGCCAGCAGCCAAGATCCCGGGTATGGCTACACCTTC. The J gene is TRBJ1-2, the V gene TRBV4-1, with D unresolved. V lost 0 bases to trimming and J lost 5 bases, with 7 bases between them. In germline, CDR1 is MGHRA, CDR2 YSYEKL. This CDR3 comprises 13 residues.

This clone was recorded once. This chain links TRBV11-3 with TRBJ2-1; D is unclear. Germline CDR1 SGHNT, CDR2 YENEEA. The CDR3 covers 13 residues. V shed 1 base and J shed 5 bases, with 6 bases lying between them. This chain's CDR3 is CASSLGVDNEQFF. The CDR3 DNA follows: TGTGCCAGCAGCTTAGGAGTGGACAATGAGCAGTTCTTC.

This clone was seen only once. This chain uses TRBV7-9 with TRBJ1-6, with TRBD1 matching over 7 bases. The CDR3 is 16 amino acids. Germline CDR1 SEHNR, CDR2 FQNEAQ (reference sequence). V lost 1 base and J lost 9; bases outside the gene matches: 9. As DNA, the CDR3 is TGTGCCAGCAGCTTAGGGTCAGGGGGGCGAGGTTCACCCCTCCACTTT. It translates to CASSLGSGGRGSPLHF.

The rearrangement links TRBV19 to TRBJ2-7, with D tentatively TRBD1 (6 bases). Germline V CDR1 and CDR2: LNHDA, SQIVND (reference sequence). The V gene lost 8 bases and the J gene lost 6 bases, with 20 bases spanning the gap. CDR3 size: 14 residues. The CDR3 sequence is CASGQTVGSSEQYF. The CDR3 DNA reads TGTGCCAGTGGACAGACGGTAGGGTCCAGCGAGCAGTACTTC.

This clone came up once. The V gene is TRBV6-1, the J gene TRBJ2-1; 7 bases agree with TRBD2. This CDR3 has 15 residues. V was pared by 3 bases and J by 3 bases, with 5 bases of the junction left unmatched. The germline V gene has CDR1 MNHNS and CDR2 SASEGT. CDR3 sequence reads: CASSEGGTNYNEQFF. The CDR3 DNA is TGTGCCAGCAGTGAGGGCGGGACTAACTACAATGAGCAGTTCTTC.

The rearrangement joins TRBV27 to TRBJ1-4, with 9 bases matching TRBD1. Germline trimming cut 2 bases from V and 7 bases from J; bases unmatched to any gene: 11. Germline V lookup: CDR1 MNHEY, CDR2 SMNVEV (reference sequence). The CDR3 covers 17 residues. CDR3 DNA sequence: TGTGCCAGCAGTTTACTTTCTCCACAGGGGGCGCGTGAAAAACTGTTTTTT. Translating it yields CASSLLSPQGAREKLFF. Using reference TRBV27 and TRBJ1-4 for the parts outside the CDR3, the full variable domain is EAQVTQNPRYLITVTGKKLTVTCSQNMNHEYMSWYRQDPGLGLRQIYYSMNVEVTDKGDVPEGYKVSRKEKRNFPLILESPSPNQTSLYFCASSLLSPQGAREKLFFGSGTQLSVL.

The CDR3 bases are TGTGCCAGCAGCCCCCACCGTAGGGGGAACACCGGGGAGCTGTTTTTT. It is translated as CASSPHRRGNTGELFF. The chain employs TRBV7-6 and TRBJ2-2; D might be TRBD1 (5 bases). V dropped 5 bases and J dropped 1 base, with 14 bases sitting between them. Per the germline V gene, CDR1 is SGHVS and CDR2 is FNYEAQ. CDR3 size: 16 residues.

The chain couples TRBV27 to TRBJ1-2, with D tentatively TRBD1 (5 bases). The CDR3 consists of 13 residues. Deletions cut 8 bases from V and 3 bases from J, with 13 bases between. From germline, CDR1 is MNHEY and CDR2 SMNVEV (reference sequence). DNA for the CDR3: TGTGCCAGCTCCCCCACAGGCGACTATGGCTACACCTTC. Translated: CASSPTGDYGYTF.

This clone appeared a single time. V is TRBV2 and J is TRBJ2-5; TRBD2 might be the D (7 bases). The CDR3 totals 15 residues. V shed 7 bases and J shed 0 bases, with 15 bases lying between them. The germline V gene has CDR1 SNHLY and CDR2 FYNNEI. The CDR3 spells CASTWTRGNQETQYF. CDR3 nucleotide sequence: TGTGCCAGCACTTGGACTAGGGGGAACCAAGAGACCCAGTACTTC. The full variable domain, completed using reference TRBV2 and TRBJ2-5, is EPEVTQTPSHQVTQMGQEVILRCVPISNHLYFYWYRQILGQKVEFLVSFYNNEISEKSEIFDDQFSVERPDGSNFTLKIRSTKLEDSAMYFCASTWTRGNQETQYFGPGTRLLVL.

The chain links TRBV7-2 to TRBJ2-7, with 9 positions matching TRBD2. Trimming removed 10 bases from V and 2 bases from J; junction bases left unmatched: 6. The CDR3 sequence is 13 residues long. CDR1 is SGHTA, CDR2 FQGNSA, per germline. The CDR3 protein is CAIRLAETYEQYF. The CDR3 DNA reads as TGTGCCATCCGACTAGCGGAAACCTACGAGCAGTACTTC.

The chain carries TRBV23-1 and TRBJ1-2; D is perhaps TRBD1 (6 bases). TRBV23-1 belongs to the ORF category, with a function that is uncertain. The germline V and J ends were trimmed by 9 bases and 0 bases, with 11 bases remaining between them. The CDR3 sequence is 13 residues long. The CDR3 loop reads CARYRVPNYGYTF. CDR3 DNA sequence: TGCGCCAGATACAGGGTTCCTAACTATGGCTACACCTTC.

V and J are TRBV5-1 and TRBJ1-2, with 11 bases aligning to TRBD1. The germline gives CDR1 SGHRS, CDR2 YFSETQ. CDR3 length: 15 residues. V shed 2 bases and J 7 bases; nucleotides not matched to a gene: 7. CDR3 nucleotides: TGCGCCAGCAGCTTAATCGGGACAGGGGGATTTGGCTACACCTTC. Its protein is CASSLIGTGGFGYTF.

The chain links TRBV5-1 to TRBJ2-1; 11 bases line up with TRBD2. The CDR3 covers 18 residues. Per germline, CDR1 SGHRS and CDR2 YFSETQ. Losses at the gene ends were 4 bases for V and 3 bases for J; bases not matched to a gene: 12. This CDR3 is CASSNTGTSGRFYNEQFF. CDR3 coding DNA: TGCGCCAGCAGCAACACCGGGACTAGCGGAAGATTCTACAATGAGCAGTTCTTC.

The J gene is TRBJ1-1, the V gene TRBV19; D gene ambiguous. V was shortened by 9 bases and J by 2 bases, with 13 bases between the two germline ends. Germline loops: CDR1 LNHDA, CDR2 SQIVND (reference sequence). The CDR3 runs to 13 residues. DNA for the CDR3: TGTGCCAGCGATCACGAGGAAAACACTGAAGCTTTCTTT. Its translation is CASDHEENTEAFF.